This T cell receptor beta chain stems from a study of blood T cell repertoires in COVID-19. Study in general: In each case, the material was cDNA or gDNA derived from T cells, B-cell-depleted T cells, or PBMCs.

Sequencing was performed with immunoSEQ multiplex PCR; in TCRdb, only in-frame clones are kept and a portion is missing. The data contain tens of thousands of clones, 85% of them singletons. This clone has a single count. Trimming took 3 bases from V and 4 from J, leaving 15 bases between them. This CDR3 has 15 amino acids. The germline CDR1 and CDR2 sequences are SGHAT and FQNNGV. Sequencing was performed on peripheral blood. This sequence joins TRBV11-2 and TRBJ1-1; D call uncertain. The sequence derives from a human donor with acute or convalescent COVID-19. The donor label of this sample is uncertain. The CDR3 loop is CASSFGSGVGTEAFF. The CDR3 bases are TGTGCCAGCAGCTTTGGGAGCGGGGTCGGCACTGAAGCTTTCTTT.